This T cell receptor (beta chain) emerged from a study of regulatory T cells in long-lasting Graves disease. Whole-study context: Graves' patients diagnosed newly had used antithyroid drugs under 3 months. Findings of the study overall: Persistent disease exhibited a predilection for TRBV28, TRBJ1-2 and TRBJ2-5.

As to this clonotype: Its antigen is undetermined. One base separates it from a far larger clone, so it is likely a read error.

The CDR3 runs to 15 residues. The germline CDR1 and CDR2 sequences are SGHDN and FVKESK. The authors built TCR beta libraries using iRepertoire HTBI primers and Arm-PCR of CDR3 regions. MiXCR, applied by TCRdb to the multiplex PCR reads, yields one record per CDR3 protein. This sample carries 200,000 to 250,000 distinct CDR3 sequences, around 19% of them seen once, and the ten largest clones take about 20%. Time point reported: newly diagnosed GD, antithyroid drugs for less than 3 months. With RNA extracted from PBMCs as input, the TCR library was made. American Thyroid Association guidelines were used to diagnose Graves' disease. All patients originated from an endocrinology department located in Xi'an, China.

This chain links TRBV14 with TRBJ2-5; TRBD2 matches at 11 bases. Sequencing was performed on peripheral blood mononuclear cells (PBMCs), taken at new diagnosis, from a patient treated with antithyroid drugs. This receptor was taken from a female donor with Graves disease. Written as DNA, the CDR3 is TGTGCCGGCAGGCATGGACTAGCGGGCCAAGAGACCCAGTACTTC. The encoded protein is CAGRHGLAGQETQYF.